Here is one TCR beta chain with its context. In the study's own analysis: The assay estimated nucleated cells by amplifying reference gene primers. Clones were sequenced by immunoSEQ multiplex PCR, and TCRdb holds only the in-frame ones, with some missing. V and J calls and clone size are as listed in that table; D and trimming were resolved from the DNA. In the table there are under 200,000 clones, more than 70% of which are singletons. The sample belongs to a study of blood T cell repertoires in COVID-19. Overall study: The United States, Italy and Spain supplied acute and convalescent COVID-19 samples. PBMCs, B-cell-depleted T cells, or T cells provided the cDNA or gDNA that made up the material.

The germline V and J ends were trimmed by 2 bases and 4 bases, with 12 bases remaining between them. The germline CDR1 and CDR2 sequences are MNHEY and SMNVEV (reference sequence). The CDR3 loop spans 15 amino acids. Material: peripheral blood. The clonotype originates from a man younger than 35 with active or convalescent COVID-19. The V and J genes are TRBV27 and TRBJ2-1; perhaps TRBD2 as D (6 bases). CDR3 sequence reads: CASSLRLGGYNEQFF. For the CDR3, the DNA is TGTGCCAGCAGTTTAAGACTAGGAGGGTACAATGAGCAGTTCTTC.